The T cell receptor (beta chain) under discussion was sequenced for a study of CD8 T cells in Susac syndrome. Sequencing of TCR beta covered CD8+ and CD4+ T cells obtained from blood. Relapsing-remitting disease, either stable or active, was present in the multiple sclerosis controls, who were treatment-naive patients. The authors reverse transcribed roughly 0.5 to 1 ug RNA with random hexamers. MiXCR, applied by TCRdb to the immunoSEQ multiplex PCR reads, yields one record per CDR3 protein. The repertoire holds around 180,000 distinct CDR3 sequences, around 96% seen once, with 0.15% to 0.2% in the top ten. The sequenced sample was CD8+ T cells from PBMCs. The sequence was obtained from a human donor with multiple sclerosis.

The CDR3: CASRVTGYMNTEAFF. Here the CDR3 DNA reads TGTGCCAGCAGGGTGACAGGATACATGAACACTGAAGCTTTCTTT. V gene TRBV5-6 combines with J gene TRBJ1-1; a weak D match, TRBD1 (6 bases). V lost 5 bases and J 0 bases, leaving 14 bases between the germline ends. CDR3 length equals 15 residues. Germline V gene lookup returns CDR1 SGHDT and CDR2 YYEEEE.